This TCR beta chain was documented in a study of CD8 T cells in ankylosing spondylitis (dated by TCRdb to 2016 to 2017). In the study overall: The study set out to find disease-linked TCR variants by profiling T cell receptor beta repertoires in ankylosing spondylitis patients and healthy donors. Peripheral blood samples were taken, and synovial fluid was additionally collected from ankylosing spondylitis patients. In total, the full study cohort was made up of some 100 healthy donors and approximately 24 ankylosing spondylitis patients.

The study at large found these results: A TCR beta motif made up of eight highly homologous amino acid variants appeared to be characteristic of blood from ankylosing spondylitis patients. A CD8+ phenotype was shown by the disease-linked clones, which were found at relatively low frequencies in peripheral blood. Some motif variants were previously reported in synovial fluid and blood of reactive arthritis patients, suggesting common disease-initiation mechanisms. The disease-linked clones were reported as significantly enriched in matched synovial fluid samples from ankylosing spondylitis patients.

Sequencing was performed on an Illumina HiSeq 2500. TCR beta libraries were prepared by quantitative 5'-RACE with molecular barcodes. For the original study's pipeline: Disease-linked TCR variants were identified with a new computational method built on a probabilistic model of VDJ rearrangement. TCRdb passed the public sequencing reads through fastp at Q25 and MiXCR, retaining productive beta sequences. Rows are unified per CDR3 protein, each entry keeping the most common DNA and genes. These V and J calls derive from TCRdb rather than the authors' analysis. The sample has nearly 350,000 distinct CDR3 sequences on record, about 14% of them singletons. The ten top clones hold approximately 1% of the sample. V trim: 4 bases; J trim: 8 bases; unmatched bases: 16. The germline V gene specifies SGHRS as CDR1 and YFSETQ as CDR2. From its cysteine to its phenylalanine, the CDR3 spans 16 amino acids. The read is trimmed to its CDR3 DNA, 48 bases read in frame from base 1.

Concerning this clonotype itself: Which antigen it targets is not known. It has no much larger one-base neighbor in the sample; base qualities were not kept.

Recombination connected TRBV5-1 to TRBJ1-2, with 8 bases matching TRBD1. The TCR sequence derives from a male donor with ankylosing spondylitis or in good health (not recorded which). Input material: blood, either unsorted or a sorted T cell fraction (not recorded which). CDR3 region: CASSPGLDRELSGYTF. The DNA sequence reads TGCGCCAGCAGCCCGGGCTTGGACAGGGAGCTCTCGGGCTACACCTTC.